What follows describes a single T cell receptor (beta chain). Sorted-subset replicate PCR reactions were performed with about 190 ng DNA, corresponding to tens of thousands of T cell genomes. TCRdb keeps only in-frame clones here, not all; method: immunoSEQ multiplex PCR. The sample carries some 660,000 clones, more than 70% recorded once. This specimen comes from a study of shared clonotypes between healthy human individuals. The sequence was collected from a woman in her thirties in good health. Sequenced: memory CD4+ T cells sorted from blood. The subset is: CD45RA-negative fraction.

CDR3 in amino acids: CASSELGGDSYEQYF. The CDR3 DNA follows: TGTGCCAGCAGTGAGTTAGGCGGGGACTCCTACGAGCAGTACTTC. The rearrangement links TRBV6-1 to TRBJ2-7, with D perhaps matching TRBD2 (6 bases). Germline V lookup: CDR1 MNHNS, CDR2 SASEGT. The germline V and J ends were trimmed by 3 bases and 0 bases, with 12 bases remaining between them. The CDR3 extends over 15 amino acids.